Listed here are 26 T cell receptor beta chains from one sample, sequenced in a study of cytomegalovirus exposure and HLA in healthy donors. The PCR contained 60 Vbeta and 13 Jbeta primers. The assay was immunoSEQ multiplex PCR, and TCRdb's table has in-frame clones only and misses some. The sample carries about 200,000 clones, 81% recorded once. Sequenced: PBMCs. Receptor source: a man aged 18 to 30 in good health and CMV-seronegative.

V is TRBV2 and J is TRBJ2-3, with 7 positions matching TRBD1. V lost 4 bases and J lost 1; bases outside the gene matches: 5. The CDR3 has 15 residues. Looked up from germline, CDR1 is SNHLY and CDR2 is FYNNEI. The CDR3 protein is CASSANQGGTDTQYF. The CDR3 region has the DNA TGTGCCAGCAGTGCCAACCAGGGGGGCACAGATACGCAGTATTTT.

This clone was observed a few times. Because the CDR3's place on the DNA is in doubt, the DNA is left out and the CDR3 is given as listed by TCRdb. The CDR3 protein is CASGFGEGANNEQFF. The chain uses TRBV12-5 and TRBJ2-1; TRBD1, the table's D call, lacks a check against the DNA. The CDR3 has 15 amino acids, counting both end residues. CDR1 and CDR2 from the germline V gene are LGHNT and FRNRAP.

The chain carries TRBV9 and TRBJ2-7, with a possible D match to TRBD2 (6 bases). The CDR3 is 15 amino acids. The V end was cut by 0 bases, the J end by 6 bases, with 16 bases between. Germline CDR1 reads SGDLS; CDR2 reads YYNGEE. CDR3 bases: TGTGCCAGCAGCGTAGGGGTAGCGGCTTCCGTCGAGCAGTACTTC. Amino acids: CASSVGVAASVEQYF.

The V gene is TRBV5-1, the J gene TRBJ2-7; 9 nucleotides align to TRBD1. V lost 4 bases to trimming and J lost 3 bases; unmatched junction nucleotides: 5. Germline V CDR1 and CDR2: SGHRS, YFSETQ. The CDR3 spans 14 residues. The CDR3 DNA reads TGCGCCAGCAGCACCGGGACAGGGAGCTACGAGCAGTACTTC. Its protein product is CASSTGTGSYEQYF.

CDR3 region: CASSVIAGGQFF. The CDR3 DNA follows: TGTGCCAGCAGTGTGATAGCGGGGGGGCAGTTCTTC. The V gene is TRBV11-2, the J gene TRBJ2-1; 10 bases match TRBD2. CDR1 and CDR2 from the germline V gene are SGHAT and FQNNGV. Trimming at V came to 6 bases and at J to 12 bases, leaving 5 bases not matched to a gene. This CDR3 region has 12 residues.

A few counts support this clone. This chain joins TRBV4-3 and TRBJ2-3, with D unresolved. Germline-derived CDR1 and CDR2 are LGHNA and YSLEER. V was pared by 0 bases and J by 3 bases, with 4 bases between. The CDR3 has 13 amino acids. CDR3 DNA: TGCGCCAGCAGCCAAGAGGAGACAGATACGCAGTATTTT. This sequence encodes CASSQEETDTQYF.

This clone was seen more than once but under ten times. The chain has TRBV5-1 and TRBJ1-6, with D possibly being TRBD1 (6 bases). V lost 4 bases and J lost 10, with 18 bases in between. CDR3 length: 15 amino acids. Germline V lookup: CDR1 SGHRS, CDR2 YFSETQ. The CDR3 region has the DNA TGCGCCAGCAGCGACACACAGGGTGGAGGATCACCCCTCCACTTT. Translation gives CASSDTQGGGSPLHF.

The chain carries TRBV6-6 and TRBJ1-4, with 9 nucleotides matching TRBD1. There are 14 residues in the CDR3. CDR1 and CDR2 (germline): MNHNY, SVGAGI (reference sequence). After removal of 2 bases from V and 7 bases from J, the junction contained 2 bases not matched to a gene. CDR3 sequence: CASSYRDRVEKLFF. The CDR3 nucleotides read TGTGCCAGCAGTTACCGGGACAGGGTTGAAAAACTGTTTTTT.

This chain joins TRBV6-5 and TRBJ1-2; 7 bases are shared with TRBD1. CDR3 length: 13 residues. In germline, CDR1 is MNHEY, CDR2 SVGAGI. The V and J ends lost 10 bases and 2 bases, in that order; junction bases with no gene match: 7. In DNA, the CDR3 is TGTGCCACCTACAGGGACAGCAACTATGGCTACACCTTC. Translating gives CATYRDSNYGYTF.

The chain combines TRBV28 with TRBJ2-5, with a possible D match to TRBD1 (6 bases). The CDR3 is 14 residues long. Per the germline V gene, CDR1 is MDHEN and CDR2 is SYDVKM. Trimming shortened V by 3 bases and J by 2 bases, and 10 bases separated the two germline ends. The CDR3 reads CASSLQGMQETQYF. The CDR3 region has the DNA TGTGCCAGCAGTTTGCAGGGGATGCAAGAGACCCAGTACTTC.

The chain links TRBV9 to TRBJ1-4, with TRBD1 matching over 8 bases. Germline lookup yields CDR1 SGDLS and CDR2 YYNGEE. The CDR3 runs 15 residues. The ends lost 3 bases at V and 3 bases at J; junction bases unmatched: 4. CDR3 protein: CASSARTGPNEKLFF. CDR3 DNA: TGTGCCAGCAGCGCTAGGACAGGGCCTAATGAAAAACTGTTTTTT.

This rearrangement joins TRBV15 to TRBJ2-1; 9 bases fit TRBD1. Germline CDR1 reads LNHNV; CDR2 reads YYDKDF (reference sequence). V dropped 0 bases and J dropped 6; count of bases not matched to a gene: 9. The CDR3 has 17 amino acids. The CDR3 reads CATSRDQGTGTSNEQFF. CDR3 nucleotide sequence: TGTGCCACCAGCAGAGATCAGGGGACAGGGACCTCCAATGAGCAGTTCTTC. Full variable domain (missing parts from reference TRBV15 and TRBJ2-1): DAMVIQNPRYQVTQFGKPVTLSCSQTLNHNVMYWYQQKSSQAPKLLFHYYDKDFNNEADTPDNFQSRRPNTSFCFLDIRSPGLGDTAMYLCATSRDQGTGTSNEQFFGPGTRLTVL.

V is TRBV7-2 and J is TRBJ2-1, with 10 bases lining up with TRBD2. CDR1 SGHTA and CDR2 FQGNSA come from the germline V gene. V was clipped by 2 bases and J by 0 bases; unmatched bases: 1. This CDR3 is built from 16 residues. The chain's CDR3 is CASSLTSGTSYNEQFF. CDR3 sequence (DNA): TGTGCCAGCAGCTTAACTAGCGGGACCTCCTACAATGAGCAGTTCTTC. The whole variable domain, filled in from reference TRBV7-2 and TRBJ2-1, reads GAGVSQSPSNKVTEKGKDVELRCDPISGHTALYWYRQSLGQGLEFLIYFQGNSAPDKSGLPSDRFSAERTGGSVSTLTIQRTQQEDSAVYLCASSLTSGTSYNEQFFGPGTRLTVL.

This clone was seen a handful of times. J is TRBJ2-2 and V is TRBV7-3; 7 bases fit TRBD2. V was clipped by 5 bases and J by 1 base; unmatched bases: 1. Germline V gene sequence: CDR1 SGHTA, CDR2 FQGTGA. CDR3 length: 14 residues. CDR3 nucleotides: TGTGCCAGCAGCCCTAGCGGGAACACCGGGGAGCTGTTTTTT. Residues: CASSPSGNTGELFF.

This chain joins TRBV28 and TRBJ1-4; D remains unclear. There are 12 residues in the CDR3. V was pared by 6 bases and J by 4 bases, with 6 bases between. Germline V gene sequence: CDR1 MDHEN, CDR2 SYDVKM. The DNA of the CDR3 is TGTGCCAGCAGCCAACTTAATGAAAAACTGTTTTTT. Protein sequence: CASSQLNEKLFF.

The chain couples TRBV9 to TRBJ2-4; D not certain. This CDR3 spans 14 amino acids. V was pared by 0 bases and J by 3 bases, with 7 bases between. The V gene's germline CDR1 is SGDLS and CDR2 YYNGEE. CDR3 residues: CASSVGAVKNIQYF. CDR3 nucleotide sequence: TGTGCCAGCAGCGTAGGGGCAGTCAAAAACATTCAGTACTTC. The entire variable domain, with the rest obtained from reference TRBV9 and TRBJ2-4, is as follows: DSGVTQTPKHLITATGQRVTLRCSPRSGDLSVYWYQQSLDQGLQFLIQYYNGEERAKGNILERFSAQQFPDLHSELNLSSLELGDSALYFCASSVGAVKNIQYFGAGTRLSVL.

This clone turned up a few times. The CDR3 is CASTGGPTNEKLFF. The CDR3 bases are TGTGCCAGCACGGGGGGACCAACTAATGAAAAACTGTTTTTT. This rearrangement joins TRBV4-2 to TRBJ1-4; a weak D match, TRBD1 (5 bases). CDR1 is LGHNA and CDR2 is YNFKEQ in the germline V gene. The ends were cut back, 7 bases at V and 0 bases at J, with 9 bases in the middle. The CDR3 is 14 amino acids.

The chain recombines TRBV6-1 with TRBJ1-2, with D maybe TRBD1 (6 bases). The germline gives CDR1 MNHNS, CDR2 SASEGT. The CDR3 covers 16 residues. V lost 3 bases and J 5 bases, leaving 19 bases between the germline ends. CDR3 sequence reads: CASSEFSDRRIYGYTF. Here the CDR3 DNA reads TGTGCCAGCAGTGAGTTTTCAGACAGGAGGATTTATGGCTACACCTTC.

V gene TRBV7-2 combines with J gene TRBJ2-5; TRBD2 agrees at 14 bases. The length of the CDR3 is 16 residues. CDR1 and CDR2 (germline): SGHTA, FQGNSA. The V segment lost 5 bases and the J segment 9 bases; nucleotides outside the gene matches: 11. CDR3 in amino acids: CASSPPGLAGGEAQYF. In DNA form, the CDR3 reads TGTGCCAGCAGCCCCCCCGGACTAGCGGGGGGTGAGGCCCAGTACTTC.

V gene TRBV9 combines with J gene TRBJ2-7, with 7 bases fitting TRBD2. CDR3 length: 15 amino acids. Germline trimming cut 4 bases from V and 0 bases from J; bases unmatched to any gene: 7. Germline V gene sequence: CDR1 SGDLS, CDR2 YYNGEE. The CDR3 is CASSPSAGHSYEQYF. The CDR3 DNA is TGTGCCAGCAGCCCGTCAGCGGGGCACTCCTACGAGCAGTACTTC. Variable domain in full (rest from reference TRBV9 and TRBJ2-7): DSGVTQTPKHLITATGQRVTLRCSPRSGDLSVYWYQQSLDQGLQFLIQYYNGEERAKGNILERFSAQQFPDLHSELNLSSLELGDSALYFCASSPSAGHSYEQYFGPGTRLTVT.

The chain employs TRBV7-2 and TRBJ2-5; perhaps TRBD2 as D (5 bases). Germline V gene sequence: CDR1 SGHTA, CDR2 FQGNSA. V was trimmed by 5 bases and J by 5 bases, leaving 18 bases between them. The CDR3 extends over 15 amino acids. The CDR3 DNA follows: TGTGCCAGCAGCGAGTCAAGCGGTGTTTGGGAGACCCAGTACTTC. Translating gives CASSESSGVWETQYF.

The chain links TRBV4-1 to TRBJ2-3; TRBD1 might be the D (5 bases). Trimming stripped 0 bases from V and 3 bases from J, with 10 bases between. The CDR3 covers 15 residues. Germline CDR1 MGHRA, CDR2 YSYEKL. CDR3 in amino acids: CASSQEGVSTDTQYF. CDR3 nucleotide sequence: TGCGCCAGCAGCCAAGAAGGGGTTTCGACAGATACGCAGTATTTT.

The chain employs TRBV5-4 and TRBJ2-2; 7 bases line up with TRBD1. Germline lookup yields CDR1 SGHNT and CDR2 YYREEE (reference sequence). V was clipped by 4 bases and J by 2 bases; unmatched bases: 11. The CDR3 sequence is 17 residues long. CDR3 amino acids: CASSGVEGGPNTGELFF. The CDR3 DNA sequence: TGTGCCAGCAGCGGAGTCGAAGGGGGCCCTAACACCGGGGAGCTGTTTTTT.

The chain joins TRBV5-1 to TRBJ2-5; D perhaps matches TRBD2 (6 bases). Germline-derived CDR1 and CDR2 are SGHRS and YFSETQ. Trimming cost V 5 bases and J 8 bases, with 19 bases left between them. The CDR3 loop spans 14 amino acids. The CDR3 DNA follows: TGCGCCAGCAGTTCCGGGACTGGGAAGATTACCCAGTACTTC. It is translated as CASSSGTGKITQYF. The full variable domain, its missing parts supplied by reference TRBV5-1 and TRBJ2-5, is KAGVTQTPRYLIKTRGQQVTLSCSPISGHRSVSWYQQTPGQGLQFLFEYFSETQRNKGNFPGRFSGRQFSNSRSEMNVSTLELGDSALYLCASSSGTGKITQYFGPGTRLLVL.

In this sample, this clone turned up once. A read error may produce the germline difference seen at one junction end. This chain uses TRBV2 with TRBJ2-6, with unresolved D. The CDR3 is 13 residues long. Germline CDR1 reads SNHLY; CDR2 reads FYNNEI. In DNA form, the CDR3 reads TGTACCAGCAAAGCCTCTGGGGCCAACGTCCTGACTTTC. Amino acid sequence: CTSKASGANVLTF. The full variable domain, rest sourced from reference TRBV2 and TRBJ2-6, is EPEVTQTPSHQVTQMGQEVILRCVPISNHLYFYWYRQILGQKVEFLVSFYNNEISEKSEIFDDQFSVERPDGSNFTLKIRSTKLEDSAMYFCTSKASGANVLTFGAGSRLTVL.

This rearrangement joins TRBV5-1 to TRBJ1-2, with 7 bases that match TRBD1. CDR1 is SGHRS, CDR2 YFSETQ, per germline. The CDR3 contains 13 residues. Trimming cost V 5 bases and J 3 bases; bases outside gene matches: 4. The CDR3 sequence: CASRDGTDYGYTF. CDR3 DNA sequence: TGCGCCAGCAGGGACGGGACAGACTATGGCTACACCTTC. The entire variable domain, with the rest obtained from reference TRBV5-1 and TRBJ1-2, is as follows: KAGVTQTPRYLIKTRGQQVTLSCSPISGHRSVSWYQQTPGQGLQFLFEYFSETQRNKGNFPGRFSGRQFSNSRSEMNVSTLELGDSALYLCASRDGTDYGYTFGSGTRLTVV.